This T cell receptor beta chain comes out of a study of cytomegalovirus exposure and HLA in healthy donors. Study-wide results and caveats: As a later analysis revealed, most CMV-associated TCR beta chains appeared HLA-restricted. In an earlier analysis, productive rearrangement rates for most beta V segments clustered near 87% or 30%. Near-uniform donor sequencing depth was presumed by presence/absence analyses. TCR beta V- and J-gene trimming was later associated with a missense DCLRE1C variant.

CDR1 and CDR2 from the germline V gene are LNHDA and SQIVND (reference sequence). This CDR3 region has 16 residues. V shed 6 bases, J shed 2 bases, and the junction held 8 bases outside the gene matches. About this clone itself: The antigen is undetermined.

PCR amplification relied on 60 Vbeta primers (plus 13 Jbeta primers). The assay was immunoSEQ multiplex PCR, and TCRdb's table has in-frame clones only and misses some. This repertoire shows 85,000 to 120,000 clones, around 85% found once; its top ten account for 3% to 4%. Sequenced sample: PBMCs. The receptor's source is a man aged 55 to 70 in good health and CMV-seronegative. The rearrangement links TRBV19 to TRBJ1-5, with 9 bases that match TRBD1. CDR3 coding DNA: TGTGCCAGTAGAATCGGGGACAGGGCTGGCAATCAGCCCCAGCATTTT. It translates to CASRIGDRAGNQPQHF.